This TCR beta chain was sequenced for a study of regulatory T cells in long-lasting Graves disease. Regarding time point: newly diagnosed GD, antithyroid drugs for less than 3 months. RNA isolated from PBMCs was used to make the TCR library. Germline V gives CDR1 MNHEY, CDR2 SMNVEV (reference sequence). The CDR3 is 15 amino acids. V was pared by 2 bases and J by 6 bases, with 11 bases between. The sample holds a few counts of this clonotype. CDR3-region Arm-PCR and iRepertoire HTBI primers produced the TCR beta libraries. TCRdb re-called the multiplex PCR reads through MiXCR, storing one row per CDR3 protein. The repertoire has a few hundred thousand distinct CDR3 sequences, less than 15% of them found once; the top ten carry 10%. These data also featured in a second study, about T cells in Graves' hyperthyroidism and ophthalmopathy. That report adds: Graves' hyperthyroidism was deemed stable given no ophthalmopathy progression within 18 months. Ophthalmopathy was separated from stable hyperthyroidism by a 13 V-J model.

The sample here was peripheral blood mononuclear cells (PBMCs), taken at new diagnosis, from a patient treated with antithyroid drugs. This chain connects TRBV27 to TRBJ1-6; D not certain. This receptor was taken from a man aged 25 to 40 with Graves disease. CDR3 DNA: TGTGCCAGCAGTTTACTGCCACGGCCTAATTCACCCCTCCACTTT. Residues: CASSLLPRPNSPLHF.